These 30 T cell receptor beta chains came from one sample sequenced in a study of blood T cell repertoires in COVID-19. Clones were sequenced by immunoSEQ multiplex PCR, and TCRdb holds only the in-frame ones, with some missing. The sample holds more than 250,000 clones, around 87% seen once. Input material: peripheral blood. These receptors were collected from a man aged 45-65 years with active or convalescent COVID-19.

V is TRBV5-1 and J is TRBJ1-6, with TRBD1 matching 9 bases. In germline, CDR1 is SGHRS, CDR2 YFSETQ. The CDR3 has 17 residues. With 2 bases clipped from V and 5 bases from J, the junction kept 8 bases outside the gene matches. The CDR3 reads CASSFLGQGPDNSPLHF. CDR3 DNA: TGCGCCAGCAGCTTCTTAGGACAGGGGCCTGATAATTCACCCCTCCACTTT.

This chain links TRBV10-1 with TRBJ2-1, with 10 bases fitting TRBD2. Germline CDR1 is WNHNN and CDR2 is SYGVQD (reference sequence). The trim removed 1 base at V and 2 bases at J, leaving 5 bases unmatched. The CDR3 is made up of 17 amino acids. The CDR3 bases are TGCGCCAGCAGTGAGTTCCGGAGCGGGGGGGCCTACAATGAGCAGTTCTTC. This translates into CASSEFRSGGAYNEQFF.

This sequence joins TRBV28 and TRBJ1-6; 9 positions match TRBD1. J was trimmed by 7 bases and V by 4 bases; bases with no gene match: 8. Germline V lookup: CDR1 MDHEN, CDR2 SYDVKM. The CDR3 loop spans 16 amino acids. CDR3 loop: CASSYGGDRANSPLHF. The CDR3 nucleotides read TGTGCCAGCAGTTATGGGGGGGACAGGGCAAATTCACCCCTCCACTTT.

CDR3 DNA sequence: TGTGCCAGCACTTGGACAGGGGGCAATAATTCACCCCTCCACTTT. This translates into CASTWTGGNNSPLHF. The chain carries TRBV6-5 and TRBJ1-6; 11 nucleotides agree with TRBD1. With V trimmed by 7 bases and J by 5 bases, 4 bases remained unmatched. The germline gives CDR1 MNHEY, CDR2 SVGAGI. The CDR3 loop spans 15 amino acids.

V and J are TRBV28 and TRBJ1-1, with D unclear. In germline, CDR1 is MDHEN, CDR2 SYDVKM. The CDR3 has 14 amino acids. V was trimmed by 5 bases and J by 1 base, leaving 11 bases between them. Here the CDR3 DNA reads TGTGCCAGCAGTCCAGGAATCGGGAACACTGAAGCTTTCTTT. Its translation is CASSPGIGNTEAFF.

This clone was observed once. The CDR3 bases are TGTGCCAGCAGCCTAAGCTATGGCTACACCTTC. Protein sequence: CASSLSYGYTF. V and J are TRBV9 and TRBJ1-2; D is ambiguous. Trimming removed 4 bases at V and 4 bases at J, with 5 bases between. The V gene's germline CDR1 is SGDLS and CDR2 YYNGEE. The CDR3 extends over 11 amino acids.

The rearrangement links TRBV5-1 to TRBJ1-1; TRBD1 matches 7 bases. The junction had 15 bases not matched to a gene; V was cut back by 4 bases and J by 3 bases. The CDR3 totals 17 residues. In germline, CDR1 is SGHRS, CDR2 YFSETQ. The CDR3 region has the DNA TGCGCCAGCAGCAAGATGACAGGGCGGATAGTTGACACTGAAGCTTTCTTT. It specifies CASSKMTGRIVDTEAFF. Combining the CDR3 with reference TRBV5-1 and TRBJ1-1 gives the whole variable domain KAGVTQTPRYLIKTRGQQVTLSCSPISGHRSVSWYQQTPGQGLQFLFEYFSETQRNKGNFPGRFSGRQFSNSRSEMNVSTLELGDSALYLCASSKMTGRIVDTEAFFGQGTRLTVV.

The chain uses TRBV28 and TRBJ1-6, with 11 bases aligning to TRBD1. The V gene's germline CDR1 is MDHEN and CDR2 SYDVKM. There are 12 residues in the CDR3. The V and J ends lost 10 bases and 10 bases, in that order; junction bases with no gene match: 3. CDR3 nucleotide sequence: TGTGCCACTGGACAGGGGGCCTCACCCCTCCACTTT. It is translated as CATGQGASPLHF.

This clone was seen a few times. The chain carries TRBV27 and TRBJ1-2, with D tentatively TRBD1 (6 bases). The CDR3 contains 14 residues. CDR1 and CDR2 from the germline V gene are MNHEY and SMNVEV (reference sequence). V lost 5 bases to trimming and J lost 6 bases, with 16 bases between them. The CDR3 coding sequence is TGTGCCAGCAGTATTGAACAGGGAGCAAATGGCTACACCTTC. This gives the protein CASSIEQGANGYTF.

V usage is TRBV5-8 and J usage is TRBJ2-5, with D possibly TRBD1 on 6 matching bases. The CDR3 covers 15 residues. V was cut by 1 base and J by 1 base, with 11 bases left in between. Germline V gene data show CDR1 as SGHTS and CDR2 as YDEGEE. The CDR3 sequence is CASSLTGQRQETQYF. CDR3 nucleotide sequence: TGTGCCAGCAGCTTGACTGGACAGCGCCAAGAGACCCAGTACTTC.

V gene TRBV30 combines with J gene TRBJ1-4; 8 nucleotides match TRBD1. The CDR3 loop spans 15 amino acids. Germline CDR1 GTSNPN, CDR2 SVGIG (reference sequence). With 4 bases clipped from V and 3 bases from J, the junction kept 7 bases outside the gene matches. DNA for the CDR3: TGTGCCTGGAACAGGGGGACGGCGTCTAATGAAAAACTGTTTTTT. It is translated as CAWNRGTASNEKLFF.

A note on this clone: An end of the junction differs from the germline gene, which may be a read error. The V gene is TRBV2, the J gene TRBJ1-5; D not resolved. This CDR3 spans 14 amino acids. Germline CDR1 SNHLY, CDR2 FYNNEI. Here the CDR3 DNA reads TGTGCCAGTAGTGAAAAAATAGTATTGCAGCCCCAGCATTTT. Amino acids: CASSEKIVLQPQHF. Looking up the rest from reference TRBV2 and TRBJ1-5 gives the full variable domain: EPEVTQTPSHQVTQMGQEVILRCVPISNHLYFYWYRQILGQKVEFLVSFYNNEISEKSEIFDDQFSVERPDGSNFTLKIRSTKLEDSAMYFCASSEKIVLQPQHFGDGTRLSIL.

V is TRBV10-1 and J is TRBJ2-3; 16 nucleotides align to TRBD2. The V segment lost 6 bases and the J segment 2 bases; nucleotides outside the gene matches: 20. In germline, CDR1 is WNHNN, CDR2 SYGVQD (reference sequence). This CDR3 region has 22 residues. The CDR3 nucleotides are TGCGCCAGCAGAGCAAACCCCGGGACTAGCGGGAGGGGAGGTACACACACAGATACGCAGTATTTT. This gives the protein CASRANPGTSGRGGTHTDTQYF.

The chain combines TRBV19 with TRBJ2-2; possible D gene TRBD1, 5 bases. CDR1 and CDR2 (germline): LNHDA, SQIVND (reference sequence). Trimming removed 1 base from V and 5 bases from J, with 11 bases in between. This CDR3 has 15 residues. The CDR3, as DNA: TGTGCCAGTAGTATAGGGGGCCACCGTACCGGGGAGCTGTTTTTT. Protein product: CASSIGGHRTGELFF.

This clone was seen more than once but under ten times. This chain joins TRBV19 and TRBJ2-5; 9 nucleotides line up with TRBD1. With 5 bases clipped from V and 0 bases from J, the junction kept 4 bases outside the gene matches. Germline V lookup: CDR1 LNHDA, CDR2 SQIVND (reference sequence). The CDR3 spans 15 residues. The CDR3 coding sequence is TGTGCCAGTAGTGGCCGGGACAGGGACCAAGAGACCCAGTACTTC. Residues: CASSGRDRDQETQYF.

This CDR3 reads CASSFFSGGTNQPQHF. The CDR3, as DNA: TGTGCCAGCAGTTTTTTTTCTGGGGGGACCAATCAGCCCCAGCATTTT. The rearrangement uses TRBV28 and TRBJ1-5; tentative D call: TRBD1 (5 bases). V shed 3 bases and J shed 3 bases, with 15 bases lying between them. Germline V gene lookup returns CDR1 MDHEN and CDR2 SYDVKM. This CDR3 contains 16 residues.

This sequence joins TRBV30 and TRBJ1-3, with a tentative D call TRBD1 (6 bases). Trimming shortened V by 8 bases and J by 6 bases, and 17 bases separated the two germline ends. Germline V lookup: CDR1 GTSNPN, CDR2 SVGIG (reference sequence). The CDR3 spans 13 residues. In DNA, the CDR3 is TGTGCCCTAGGAACAGGGCTCGAAAACACCATATATTTT. It translates to CALGTGLENTIYF.

The chain employs TRBV2 and TRBJ1-2, with a possible D match to TRBD1 (5 bases). This CDR3 has 16 residues. Germline lookup yields CDR1 SNHLY and CDR2 FYNNEI. V was shortened by 6 bases and J by 6 bases, with 23 bases between the two germline ends. CDR3 in amino acids: CASRNGGTAVGDGYTF. Here the CDR3 DNA reads TGTGCCAGCAGGAACGGGGGGACTGCGGTAGGGGATGGCTACACCTTC.

The J gene is TRBJ2-2, the V gene TRBV12-3 or TRBV12-4, with D hard to call. The V end was cut by 6 bases, the J end by 6 bases, with 11 bases between. The CDR3 contains 13 residues. Here the CDR3 reads CASSPSRAGELFF. In DNA form, the CDR3 reads TGTGCCAGCAGCCCATCCCGCGCCGGGGAGCTGTTTTTT.

This clone was observed once. V gene TRBV6-2 or TRBV6-3 combines with J gene TRBJ2-3; 7 bases map to TRBD2. Germline V gene sequence: CDR1 MNHEY, CDR2 SVGEGT. The CDR3 loop spans 14 amino acids. V lost 2 bases and J lost 4; bases outside the gene matches: 3. The CDR3 spells CASSYGLEADTQYF. Written as DNA, the CDR3 is TGTGCCAGCAGTTACGGACTAGAAGCAGATACGCAGTATTTT.

CDR3 sequence reads: CASSLLVQHYNSPLHF. CDR3 DNA sequence: TGTGCCAGCAGTTTATTAGTACAGCATTATAATTCACCCCTCCACTTT. The rearrangement links TRBV28 to TRBJ1-6; D is undetermined. The germline V gene has CDR1 MDHEN and CDR2 SYDVKM. V lost 1 base and J 4 bases, leaving 11 bases between the germline ends. This CDR3 is built from 16 residues.

The genes are TRBV5-5 and TRBJ1-3; D is unresolved. Germline V gene data show CDR1 as SGHKS and CDR2 as YYEKEE (reference sequence). The V gene lost 2 bases and the J gene lost 4 bases, with 10 bases spanning the gap. The CDR3 totals 14 residues. The CDR3 nucleotides read TGTGCCAGCAGCTTTTCGCAGGCGGGAAACACCATATATTTT. It translates to CASSFSQAGNTIYF.

This clone was picked up a small number of times. The V gene is TRBV28, the J gene TRBJ1-5, with 9 bases matching TRBD1. The J segment lost 6 bases and the V segment lost 4 bases, leaving 10 bases of the junction unmatched. The CDR3 contains 16 residues. Germline V gives CDR1 MDHEN, CDR2 SYDVKM. Here the CDR3 reads CASSSKRGQGGQPQHF. CDR3 sequence (DNA): TGTGCCAGCAGTTCTAAACGGGGACAGGGTGGTCAGCCCCAGCATTTT.

The V and J genes are TRBV25-1 and TRBJ1-2; maybe TRBD1 (5 bases). CDR1 and CDR2 from the germline V gene are MGHDK and SYGVNS. This CDR3 is built from 15 residues. Trimming removed 6 bases from V and 2 bases from J, with 16 bases in between. CDR3 region: CASSLGGAGNYGYTF. In nucleotides, the CDR3 is TGTGCCAGCAGCCTCGGAGGGGCGGGGAACTATGGCTACACCTTC.

This clone has just a few counts. The CDR3 region is CASSIPGGNGQPQHF. The CDR3 bases are TGTGCCAGCAGTATCCCAGGGGGTAACGGTCAGCCCCAGCATTTT. The chain combines TRBV6-6 with TRBJ1-5, with 7 bases fitting TRBD1. The CDR3 is 15 amino acids. J gave up 6 bases and V 5 bases, and 10 bases lay outside the gene matches. Germline CDR1 is MNHNY and CDR2 is SVGAGI (reference sequence).

The rearrangement links TRBV19 to TRBJ2-5; TRBD1 is a possible D gene (5 bases). The germline CDR1 and CDR2 sequences are LNHDA and SQIVND (reference sequence). The CDR3 contains 15 residues. The V end was cut by 3 bases, the J end by 5 bases, with 16 bases between. In nucleotides, the CDR3 is TGTGCCAGTAGTATTTCAGGGTGGGCTGGGGAGACCCAGTACTTC. Its translation is CASSISGWAGETQYF.

This rearrangement joins TRBV3-1 (or the pseudogene TRBV3-2) to TRBJ1-2; D ambiguous. Germline V lookup: CDR1 LGHDT, CDR2 YNNKEL (reference sequence). The CDR3 totals 13 residues. The V and J ends lost 0 bases and 5 bases respectively, with 7 bases between them. CDR3 sequence reads: CASSQEPVYGYTF. DNA of the CDR3: TGTGCCAGCAGCCAAGAGCCAGTTTATGGCTACACCTTC.

By proportion, this clone is medium-sized (0.01 to 0.1%). The V gene is TRBV28, the J gene TRBJ2-1; 8 positions agree with TRBD2. V dropped 2 bases and J dropped 6; count of bases not matched to a gene: 12. This CDR3 has 17 amino acids. Germline lookup yields CDR1 MDHEN and CDR2 SYDVKM. The CDR3 DNA sequence: TGTGCCAGCAGTTTACACTGGAGCGGGAGTAAAGTCAATGAGCAGTTCTTC. Residues: CASSLHWSGSKVNEQFF. Variable domain in full (rest from reference TRBV28 and TRBJ2-1): DVKVTQSSRYLVKRTGEKVFLECVQDMDHENMFWYRQDPGLGLRLIYFSYDVKMKEKGDIPEGYSVSREKKERFSLILESASTNQTSMYLCASSLHWSGSKVNEQFFGPGTRLTVL.

In DNA form, the CDR3 reads TGTGCCAGCAGCCCCGCGCTGGGACAGAACACTGAAGCTTTCTTT. Translation gives CASSPALGQNTEAFF. V gene TRBV7-2 combines with J gene TRBJ1-1; weak D call: TRBD1 (6 bases). V lost 5 bases and J 1 base, leaving 14 bases between the germline ends. Per the germline V gene, CDR1 is SGHTA and CDR2 is FQGNSA. The CDR3 is 15 amino acids.

This clone has just one count. The rearrangement uses TRBV28 and TRBJ1-6, with D possibly matching TRBD1 (6 bases). The germline V and J ends were trimmed by 2 bases and 5 bases, with 10 bases remaining between them. The length of the CDR3 is 15 residues. Germline CDR1 MDHEN, CDR2 SYDVKM. Here the CDR3 reads CASSLVAGDNSPLHF. CDR3 nucleotide sequence: TGTGCCAGCAGTTTAGTGGCAGGGGATAATTCACCCCTCCACTTT.